This paragraph covers one T cell receptor beta chain sequence. The data stem from a study of CD8+CD57+ T cells in acquired aplastic anemia. The germline gives CDR1 DFQATT, CDR2 SNEGSKA (reference sequence). The ends were cut back, 3 bases at V and 6 bases at J, with 18 bases in the middle. This CDR3 comprises 15 residues. Using genomic DNA as the template, TCR beta VDJ and CDR3 profiling was carried out. TCRdb reprocessed the reads via MiXCR and lists one record per CDR3 protein. The sample comprises about 220,000 distinct CDR3 sequences, 34% of which are singletons, and 1% to 1.3% rests with the top ten.

The rearrangement links TRBV20-1 to TRBJ2-1; either TRBD1 or TRBD2 may fit D (5 bases each). This sequence was found in a human donor in good health, serving as a control. The specimen sequenced was sorted CD4+, CD8+, or CD8+CD57+ T cells (not recorded which) from PBMCs. The CDR3 loop is CSASTFGGLVNEQFF. CDR3 in DNA: TGCAGTGCTAGTACTTTTGGGGGATTAGTCAATGAGCAGTTCTTC.